These 4 T cell receptor beta chains share one sample of origin, sequenced in a study of T cell responses to AZD1222 COVID-19 vaccine. This table comes from immunoSEQ multiplex PCR, and its TCRdb copy is limited to in-frame clones, with some not included. The table records roughly 130,000 clones, 91% of them present only once. The material sequenced was peripheral blood, taken 28 days after the second dose of the MenACWY control vaccine. Every receptor here comes from an adult who received the MenACWY meningococcal vaccine as a control.

This clone was detected once. V and J are TRBV25-1 and TRBJ2-2; D is unclear. CDR1 is MGHDK and CDR2 is SYGVNS in the germline V gene. This CDR3 has 16 residues. V dropped 7 bases and J dropped 1 base, with 16 bases sitting between them. The CDR3 bases are TGTGCCAGCACCCAACCCAGTATGGGGAACACCGGGGAGCTGTTTTTT. Its protein product is CASTQPSMGNTGELFF.

CDR3 in DNA: TGTGCCAGCATGTTGGGACAGGGGGGCATTCAGTACTTC. Amino acid sequence: CASMLGQGGIQYF. The gene calls are TRBV6-1 and TRBJ2-4; 11 nucleotides line up with TRBD1. Germline trimming cut 7 bases from V and 9 bases from J; bases unmatched to any gene: 5. Germline assignment: CDR1 MNHNS and CDR2 SASEGT. The CDR3 is made up of 13 amino acids.

The chain links TRBV9 to TRBJ1-1; D is possibly TRBD1 (5 bases). There are 13 residues in the CDR3. Trimming took 2 bases from V and 3 from J, leaving 8 bases between them. In germline, CDR1 is SGDLS, CDR2 YYNGEE. DNA for the CDR3: TGTGCCAGCAGCGTTGGGGGGGACACTGAAGCTTTCTTT. It specifies CASSVGGDTEAFF.

V usage is TRBV19 and J usage is TRBJ2-1; 12 bases align to TRBD2. The CDR3 length is 16 residues. CDR1 and CDR2 from the germline V gene are LNHDA and SQIVND (reference sequence). J lost 4 bases, V lost 7 bases, and 8 bases had no gene match. The CDR3 DNA reads TGTGCCAGTAATTTCCGAGGACTAGCGGGATACAATGAGCAGTTCTTC. As protein: CASNFRGLAGYNEQFF.